The 9 T cell receptor beta chains given below trace back to one sample, sequenced in a study of blood T cell repertoires in COVID-19. Data came from immunoSEQ multiplex PCR; TCRdb stores just in-frame clones and leaves some out. This repertoire shows about 300,000 clones, 85% found once; its top ten account for 2% to 3%. The sequenced sample consisted of PBMCs or T cells enriched from blood (not recorded which). Receptors originate from a woman in her forties or fifties who had recovered from COVID-19.

This clone has more than one count but fewer than ten. This chain links TRBV28 with TRBJ1-4; TRBD1 might be the D (5 bases). Germline values: CDR1 MDHEN, CDR2 SYDVKM. There are 14 residues in the CDR3. Trimming shortened V by 3 bases and J by 3 bases, and 8 bases separated the two germline ends. CDR3 protein: CASSFQGANEKLFF. The CDR3 nucleotides read TGTGCCAGCAGTTTCCAGGGTGCTAATGAAAAACTGTTTTTT.

J is TRBJ2-2 and V is TRBV5-1; D might be TRBD1 (6 bases). CDR1 SGHRS and CDR2 YFSETQ come from the germline V gene. The V and J ends lost 3 bases and 0 bases respectively, with 21 bases between them. The CDR3 totals 19 residues. The CDR3 DNA reads TGCGCCAGCAGCTGGAACCCGGGACAAAGCCCTTCGAACACCGGGGAGCTGTTTTTT. This translates into CASSWNPGQSPSNTGELFF.

This chain links TRBV2 with TRBJ2-7; TRBD1 aligns across 8 bases. The CDR3 is made up of 14 amino acids. Unmatched junction bases numbered 9, after V lost 6 bases and J lost 5 bases. CDR1 is SNHLY, CDR2 FYNNEI, per germline. The CDR3 sequence: CASSRDRRSDEQYF. In DNA form, the CDR3 reads TGTGCCAGCAGCCGGGACAGGCGGTCGGACGAGCAGTACTTC.

The V and J genes are TRBV20-1 and TRBJ2-1, with TRBD2 matching 8 bases. V lost 3 bases, J lost 4 bases, and 2 bases stayed unmatched. The CDR3 sequence is 13 residues long. Germline CDR1 DFQATT, CDR2 SNEGSKA (reference sequence). The CDR3 loop is CSASRGGYNEQFF. DNA of the CDR3: TGCAGTGCTAGTCGCGGGGGGTACAATGAGCAGTTCTTC.

In this sample, this clone turned up once. The chain couples TRBV5-1 to TRBJ1-1, with TRBD1 matching over 8 bases. Germline loops: CDR1 SGHRS, CDR2 YFSETQ. The CDR3 runs to 15 residues. V shed 1 base and J 4 bases; nucleotides not matched to a gene: 6. CDR3 region: CASSLQTGVTTEAFF. CDR3 bases: TGCGCCAGCAGCTTGCAGACAGGGGTTACCACTGAAGCTTTCTTT. Filled out from reference TRBV5-1 and TRBJ1-1, the complete variable domain reads KAGVTQTPRYLIKTRGQQVTLSCSPISGHRSVSWYQQTPGQGLQFLFEYFSETQRNKGNFPGRFSGRQFSNSRSEMNVSTLELGDSALYLCASSLQTGVTTEAFFGQGTRLTVV.

The rearrangement uses TRBV6-5 and TRBJ2-2, with D possibly TRBD1 on 6 matching bases. The CDR3 runs 14 residues. Germline values: CDR1 MNHEY, CDR2 SVGAGI. Between the trimmed V and J ends, which lost 10 bases and 4 bases, there was a span of 16 bases. CDR3 sequence reads: CAIKGDWSTGELFF. CDR3 coding DNA: TGTGCCATTAAGGGGGATTGGAGCACCGGGGAGCTGTTTTTT.

CDR3 region: CASRPDRLNTEAFF. CDR3 DNA sequence: TGTGCCAGCAGACCGGACAGATTGAACACTGAAGCTTTCTTT. The chain employs TRBV28 and TRBJ1-1; perhaps TRBD1 as D (6 bases). Trimming pared 6 bases from V and 0 bases from J, leaving 11 bases between. Germline CDR1 and CDR2: MDHEN and SYDVKM. CDR3 length equals 14 residues.

CDR3: CASSQVPGYEQYF. Here the CDR3 DNA reads TGCGCCAGCAGCCAGGTCCCGGGGTACGAGCAGTACTTC. The chain has TRBV4-1 and TRBJ2-7; D may be TRBD2 (5 bases). CDR3 length equals 13 residues. Germline V gene sequence: CDR1 MGHRA, CDR2 YSYEKL. The V end was cut by 3 bases, the J end by 4 bases, with 10 bases between.

This clone was counted once. The chain couples TRBV7-2 to TRBJ1-5; D possibly corresponds to TRBD1 (5 bases). The CDR3 contains 16 residues. In germline, CDR1 is SGHTA, CDR2 FQGNSA. Trimming stripped 1 base from V and 0 bases from J, with 10 bases between. The CDR3 bases are TGTGCCAGCAGCTTAGAAGCAGGGCTTAGCAATCAGCCCCAGCATTTT. Translated: CASSLEAGLSNQPQHF.